These 6 T cell receptor beta chains came from one sample sequenced in a study of cytomegalovirus exposure and HLA in healthy donors (dated by TCRdb to about 2017). Libraries were made using the immunoSEQ multiplex PCR assay. The multiplex PCR relied on a mix of 60 forward primers for TCR Vbeta segments and 13 reverse primers for TCR Jbeta segments. The table was pulled from immuneACCESS by TCRdb, which kept in-frame rearrangements only. Such tables lose some clones; where checked, under half of the loss comes from unresolved V genes, and the rest has no known cause. This sample's table lists 60,000 to 90,000 clones. The leading ten clones occupy 4.5% to 6.5% of the sample. Sequenced: PBMCs. The receptors shown here come from a woman in her thirties or forties in good health and CMV-seropositive.

The gene calls are TRBV18 and TRBJ2-7, with D perhaps matching TRBD1 (6 bases). V lost 2 bases and J 1 base, leaving 6 bases between the germline ends. Germline V gives CDR1 KGHSH, CDR2 LQKENI. CDR3 length: 13 amino acids. CDR3 sequence reads: CASSPGQSYEQYF. In DNA form, the CDR3 reads TGTGCCAGCTCACCAGGACAGTCCTACGAGCAGTACTTC.

The J gene is TRBJ1-2, the V gene TRBV7-2; TRBD1 matches at 9 bases. V gave up 6 bases and J gave up 3 bases; unmatched junction bases: 8. Germline CDR1 SGHTA, CDR2 FQGNSA. This CDR3 region has 15 residues. Written as DNA, the CDR3 is TGTGCCAGCAGGTACCTCGGGACAGGGTACTATGGCTACACCTTC. Amino acids: CASRYLGTGYYGYTF.

The V call is TRBV20-1, the J call TRBJ1-1; no clear D gene. CDR3 length: 11 residues. Trimming removed 1 base at V and 4 bases at J, with 4 bases between. Germline loops: CDR1 DFQATT, CDR2 SNEGSKA (reference sequence). The CDR3 sequence is CSARGSTEAFF. The CDR3 nucleotides read TGCAGTGCTAGAGGGAGCACTGAAGCTTTCTTT.

The genes are TRBV4-2 and TRBJ2-1, with 9 bases identical to TRBD2. The CDR3 extends over 19 amino acids. CDR1 LGHNA and CDR2 YNFKEQ come from the germline V gene. The trim removed 3 bases at V and 7 bases at J, leaving 19 bases unmatched. The CDR3 spells CASSQRGSSGARGGNEQFF. The CDR3, as DNA: TGTGCCAGCAGCCAGAGGGGATCTAGCGGGGCAAGGGGGGGGAATGAGCAGTTCTTC.

The genes are TRBV18 and TRBJ2-5, with 10 bases aligning to TRBD1. Germline CDR1 KGHSH, CDR2 LQKENI. This CDR3 contains 16 residues. The ends lost 3 bases at V and 2 bases at J; junction bases unmatched: 6. The CDR3: CASSPTGGEGQETQYF. CDR3 nucleotides: TGTGCCAGCTCACCGACAGGGGGCGAGGGGCAAGAGACCCAGTACTTC.

J is TRBJ2-5 and V is TRBV5-1; the D gene is possibly TRBD2 (5 bases). V was shortened by 5 bases and J by 8 bases, with 10 bases between the two germline ends. The CDR3 runs to 11 residues. Germline-derived CDR1 and CDR2 are SGHRS and YFSETQ. Written as DNA, the CDR3 is TGCGCCAGCAGGGCCGAGGGTACCCAGTACTTC. Amino acid sequence: CASRAEGTQYF. Filled out from reference TRBV5-1 and TRBJ2-5, the complete variable domain reads KAGVTQTPRYLIKTRGQQVTLSCSPISGHRSVSWYQQTPGQGLQFLFEYFSETQRNKGNFPGRFSGRQFSNSRSEMNVSTLELGDSALYLCASRAEGTQYFGPGTRLLVL.